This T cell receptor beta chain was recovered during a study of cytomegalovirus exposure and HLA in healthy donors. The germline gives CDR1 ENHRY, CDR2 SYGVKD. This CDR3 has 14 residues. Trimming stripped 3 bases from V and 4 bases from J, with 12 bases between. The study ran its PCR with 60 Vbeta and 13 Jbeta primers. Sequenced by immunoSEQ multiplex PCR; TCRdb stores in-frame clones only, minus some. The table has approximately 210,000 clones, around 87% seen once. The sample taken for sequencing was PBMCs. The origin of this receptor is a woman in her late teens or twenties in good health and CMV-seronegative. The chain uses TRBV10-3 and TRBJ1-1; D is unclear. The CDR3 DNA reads TGTGCCATCAGTGAAGGGCGGGGAGTCACTGAAGCTTTCTTT. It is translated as CAISEGRGVTEAFF.